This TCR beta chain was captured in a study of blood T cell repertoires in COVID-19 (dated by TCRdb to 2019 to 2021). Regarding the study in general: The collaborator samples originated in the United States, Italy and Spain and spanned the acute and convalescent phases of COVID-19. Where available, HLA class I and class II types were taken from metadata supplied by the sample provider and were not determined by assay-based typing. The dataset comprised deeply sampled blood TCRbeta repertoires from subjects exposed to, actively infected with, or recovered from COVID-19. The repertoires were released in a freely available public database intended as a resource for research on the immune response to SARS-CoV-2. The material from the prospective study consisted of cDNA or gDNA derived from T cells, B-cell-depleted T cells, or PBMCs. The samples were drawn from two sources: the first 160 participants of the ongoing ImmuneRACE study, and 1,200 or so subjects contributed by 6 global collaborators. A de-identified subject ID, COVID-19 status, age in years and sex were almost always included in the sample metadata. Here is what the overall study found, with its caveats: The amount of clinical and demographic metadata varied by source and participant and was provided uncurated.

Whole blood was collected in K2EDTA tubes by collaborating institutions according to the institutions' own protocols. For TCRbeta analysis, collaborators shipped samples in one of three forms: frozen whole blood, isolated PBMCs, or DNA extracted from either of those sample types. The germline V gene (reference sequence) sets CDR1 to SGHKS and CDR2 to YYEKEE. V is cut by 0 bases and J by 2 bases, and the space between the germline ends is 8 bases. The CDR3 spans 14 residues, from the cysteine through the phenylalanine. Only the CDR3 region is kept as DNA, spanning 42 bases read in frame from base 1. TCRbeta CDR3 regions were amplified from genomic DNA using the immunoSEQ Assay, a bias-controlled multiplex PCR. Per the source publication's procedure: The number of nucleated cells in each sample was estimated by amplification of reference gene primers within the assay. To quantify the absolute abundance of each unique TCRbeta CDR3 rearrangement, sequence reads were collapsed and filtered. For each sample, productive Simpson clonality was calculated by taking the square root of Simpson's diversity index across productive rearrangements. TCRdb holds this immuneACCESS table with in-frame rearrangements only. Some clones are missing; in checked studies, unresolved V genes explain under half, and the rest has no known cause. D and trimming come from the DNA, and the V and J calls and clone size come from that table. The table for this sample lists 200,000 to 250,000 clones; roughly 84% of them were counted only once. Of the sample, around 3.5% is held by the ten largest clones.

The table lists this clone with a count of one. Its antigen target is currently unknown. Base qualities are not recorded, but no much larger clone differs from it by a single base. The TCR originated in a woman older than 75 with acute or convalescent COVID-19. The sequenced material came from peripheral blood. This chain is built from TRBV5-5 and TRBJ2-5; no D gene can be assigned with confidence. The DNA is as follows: TGTGCCAGCAGCTTGGTGCCAGTACAAGAGACCCAGTACTTC. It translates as CASSLVPVQETQYF.